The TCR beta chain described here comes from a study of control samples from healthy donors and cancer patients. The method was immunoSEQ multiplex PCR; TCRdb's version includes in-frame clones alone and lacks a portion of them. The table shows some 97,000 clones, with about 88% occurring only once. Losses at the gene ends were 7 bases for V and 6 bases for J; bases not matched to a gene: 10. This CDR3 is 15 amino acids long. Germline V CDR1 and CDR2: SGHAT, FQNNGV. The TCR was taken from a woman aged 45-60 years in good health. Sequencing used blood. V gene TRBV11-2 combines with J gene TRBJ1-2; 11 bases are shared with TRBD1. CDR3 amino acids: CASTPGQGALHGYTF. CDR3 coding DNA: TGTGCCAGCACCCCAGGACAGGGGGCACTCCATGGCTACACCTTC.